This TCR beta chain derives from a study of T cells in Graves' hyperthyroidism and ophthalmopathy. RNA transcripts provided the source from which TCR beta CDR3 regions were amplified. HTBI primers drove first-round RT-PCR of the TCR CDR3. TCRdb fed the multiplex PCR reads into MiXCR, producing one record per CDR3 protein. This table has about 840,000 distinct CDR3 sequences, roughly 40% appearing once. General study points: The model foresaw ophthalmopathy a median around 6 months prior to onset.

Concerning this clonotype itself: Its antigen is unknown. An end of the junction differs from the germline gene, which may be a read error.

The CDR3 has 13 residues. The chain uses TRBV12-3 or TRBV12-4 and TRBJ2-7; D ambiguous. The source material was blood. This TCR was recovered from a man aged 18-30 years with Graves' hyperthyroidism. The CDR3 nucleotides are TGTGCCACCTCTCATCCCTCCTCCCACGAGCAGTACTTC. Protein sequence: CATSHPSSHEQYF.